This TCR beta chain came from a study of T cells in localized non-small cell lung cancer. CDR1 is SGDLS and CDR2 is YYNGEE in the germline V gene. The germline V and J ends were trimmed by 4 bases and 8 bases, with 9 bases remaining between them. CDR3 length equals 12 residues. Sequencing used immunoSEQ multiplex PCR; TCRdb keeps in-frame clones, though not all of them. The table has tens of thousands of clones, 75% to 90% seen once. The TCR was taken from a male donor at least 60 years old with stage II lung adenocarcinoma. The gene calls are TRBV9 and TRBJ2-2; D not certain. This specimen consisted of peripheral blood mononuclear cells, obtained before any cancer treatment. CDR3 nucleotides: TGTGCCAGCAGCCCCCCTTGGGGGGAGCTGTTTTTT. Translation gives CASSPPWGELFF.